Listed here is a single T cell receptor beta chain. What it binds is unknown. TCR beta libraries were prepared from cDNA with unique molecular identifiers. TCRdb passed the PCR reads through MiXCR, listing each CDR3 protein once. The sample holds hundreds of thousands of distinct CDR3 sequences; roughly 45% are singletons and the top ten take 1.7%. The germline gives CDR1 LGHDT, CDR2 YNNKEL (reference sequence). The V gene lost 4 bases and the J gene lost 4 bases, with 11 bases spanning the gap. This CDR3 spans 15 amino acids. This sample is part of a study of post-analysis software for immune sequencing data. Findings of the study overall: Controls had lower frequencies than patients of a few TRBV segments, which included TRBV5-6, TRBV5-1 and TRBV20-1.

Sequencing was performed on blood. V and J are TRBV3-1 and TRBJ2-6; D is possibly TRBD1 (5 bases). The TCR comes from a girl aged 5 to 17 with multiple sclerosis. CDR3 residues: CASSPPGWGANVLTF. CDR3 in DNA: TGTGCCAGCAGCCCCCCAGGGTGGGGGGCCAACGTCCTGACTTTC.